The 8 T cell receptor beta chains below come from one sample, sequenced in a study of blood T cell repertoires in COVID-19. Clones were read by immunoSEQ multiplex PCR, and TCRdb kept only the in-frame ones, dropping some. This table has roughly 200,000 clones, around 89% appearing once. Sequenced: peripheral blood. These receptors were obtained from a man in his fifties or sixties with acute or convalescent COVID-19.

The gene calls are TRBV11-2 and TRBJ2-1, with TRBD2 identical over 11 bases. From germline, CDR1 is SGHAT and CDR2 FQNNGV. V lost 3 bases, J lost 2 bases, and 3 bases stayed unmatched. This CDR3 has 16 residues. CDR3 amino acids: CASSLSSGGAYNEQFF. The CDR3 DNA is TGTGCCAGCAGCTTGAGTAGCGGGGGGGCCTACAATGAGCAGTTCTTC.

The gene calls are TRBV28 and TRBJ1-4; D is perhaps TRBD1 (6 bases). There are 14 residues in the CDR3. In germline, CDR1 is MDHEN, CDR2 SYDVKM. V gave up 4 bases and J gave up 6 bases, with 12 bases separating them. Here the CDR3 DNA reads TGTGCCAGCAGTTCCGGACAGATCGATGAAAAACTGTTTTTT. Protein: CASSSGQIDEKLFF.

The chain couples TRBV2 to TRBJ2-1; 7 bases match TRBD1. Germline V gene sequence: CDR1 SNHLY, CDR2 FYNNEI. The V segment lost 4 bases and the J segment 9 bases; nucleotides outside the gene matches: 9. The CDR3 extends over 14 amino acids. CDR3 amino acids: CASSVSRGGGEQFF. As DNA, the CDR3 is TGTGCCAGCAGTGTATCGAGAGGGGGCGGTGAGCAGTTCTTC.

The gene calls are TRBV4-2 and TRBJ2-1; no reliable D call. V was clipped by 0 bases and J by 2 bases, with 8 bases between them. CDR1 LGHNA and CDR2 YNFKEQ come from the germline V gene. CDR3 length: 15 residues. CDR3 nucleotides: TGTGCCAGCAGCCAAGATCGGGTTACCTACAATGAGCAGTTCTTC. Its protein is CASSQDRVTYNEQFF.

This chain connects TRBV2 to TRBJ1-1, with TRBD1 matching over 7 bases. The CDR3 covers 10 residues. The trim removed 10 bases at V and 8 bases at J, leaving 4 bases unmatched. From germline, CDR1 is SNHLY and CDR2 FYNNEI. Here the CDR3 reads CAIKQGEAFF. CDR3 DNA sequence: TGTGCCATCAAACAGGGGGAAGCTTTCTTT. Drawing the rest from reference TRBV2 and TRBJ1-1, the complete variable domain is EPEVTQTPSHQVTQMGQEVILRCVPISNHLYFYWYRQILGQKVEFLVSFYNNEISEKSEIFDDQFSVERPDGSNFTLKIRSTKLEDSAMYFCAIKQGEAFFGQGTRLTVV.

The V call is TRBV6-6, the J call TRBJ2-7; 8 bases agree with TRBD1. This CDR3 contains 15 residues. V dropped 2 bases and J dropped 5; count of bases not matched to a gene: 8. Germline CDR1 reads MNHNY; CDR2 reads SVGAGI (reference sequence). Here the CDR3 DNA reads TGTGCCAGCAGTTACGGACAGGGTCTAGGTCACGAGCAGTACGTC. Its protein is CASSYGQGLGHEQYV.

The chain recombines TRBV10-3 with TRBJ1-1; 9 nucleotides line up with TRBD1. Germline-derived CDR1 and CDR2 are ENHRY and SYGVKD. CDR3 length: 15 residues. Trimming took 2 bases from V and 3 from J; bases not matched to a gene: 4. This CDR3 reads CAISEPGQGYTEAFF. The CDR3 nucleotides are TGTGCCATCAGTGAGCCGGGACAGGGTTACACTGAAGCTTTCTTT.

The chain is built from TRBV11-3 and TRBJ2-4, with D possibly TRBD1 on 5 matching bases. The V and J ends lost 5 bases and 7 bases respectively, with 9 bases between them. Per germline, CDR1 SGHNT and CDR2 YENEEA. CDR3 size: 12 residues. The CDR3 spells CASSAQGNIQYF. CDR3 in DNA: TGTGCCAGCAGCGCCCAGGGTAACATTCAGTACTTC.